One T cell receptor (beta chain) is described in this entry. Per the authors' pipeline: Estimates of nucleated cell counts were drawn from the amplification of reference gene primers. TCRdb keeps only in-frame clones here, not all; method: immunoSEQ multiplex PCR. The D gene and trimming were derived from the DNA, and the V and J assignments and clone size from that table. The data contain more than 65,000 clones, around 90% of them singletons. This sample was taken from a study of blood T cell repertoires in COVID-19. About the study: T cells, B-cell-depleted T cells, or PBMCs provided the cDNA or gDNA that served as material.

Sequencing was carried out using peripheral blood. The clonotype originates from a human donor in a cohort sampled during active COVID-19.

The CDR3 reads CASSDVNRGLEGYTF. The CDR3 DNA sequence: TGTGCCAGCAGTGACGTGAACAGGGGTTTGGAGGGCTACACCTTC. This chain links TRBV6-1 with TRBJ1-2; the match to TRBD1 covers 7 bases. Germline trimming cut 3 bases from V and 8 bases from J; bases unmatched to any gene: 12. This CDR3 has 15 amino acids. Germline lookup yields CDR1 MNHNS and CDR2 SASEGT.